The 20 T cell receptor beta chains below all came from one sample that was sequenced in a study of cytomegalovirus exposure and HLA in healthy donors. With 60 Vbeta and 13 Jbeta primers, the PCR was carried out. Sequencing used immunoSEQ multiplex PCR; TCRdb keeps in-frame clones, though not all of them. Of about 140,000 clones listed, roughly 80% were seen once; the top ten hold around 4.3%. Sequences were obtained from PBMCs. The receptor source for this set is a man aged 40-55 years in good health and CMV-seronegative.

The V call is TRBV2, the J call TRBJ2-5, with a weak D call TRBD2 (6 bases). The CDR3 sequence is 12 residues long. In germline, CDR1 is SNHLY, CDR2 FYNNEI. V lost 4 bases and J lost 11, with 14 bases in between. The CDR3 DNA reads TGTGCCAGCAGTGTAGGAGGGAGGCGGCAGTACTTC. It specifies CASSVGGRRQYF.

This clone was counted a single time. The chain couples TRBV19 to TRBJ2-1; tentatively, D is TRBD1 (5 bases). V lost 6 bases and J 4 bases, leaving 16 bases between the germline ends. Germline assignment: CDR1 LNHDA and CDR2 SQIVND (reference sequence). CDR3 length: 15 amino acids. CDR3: CASRSRRDRYNEQFF. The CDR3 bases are TGTGCCAGTAGGAGCCGCCGAGACAGATACAATGAGCAGTTCTTC. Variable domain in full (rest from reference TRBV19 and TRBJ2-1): DGGITQSPKYLFRKEGQNVTLSCEQNLNHDAMYWYRQDPGQGLRLIYYSQIVNDFQKGDIAEGYSVSREKKESFPLTVTSAQKNPTAFYLCASRSRRDRYNEQFFGPGTRLTVL.

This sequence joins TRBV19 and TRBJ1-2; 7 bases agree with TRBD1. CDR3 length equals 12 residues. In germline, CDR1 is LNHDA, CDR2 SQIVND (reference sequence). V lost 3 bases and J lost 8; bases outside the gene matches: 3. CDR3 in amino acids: CASSMTGRGYTF. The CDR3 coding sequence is TGTGCCAGTAGTATGACAGGGAGAGGCTACACCTTC. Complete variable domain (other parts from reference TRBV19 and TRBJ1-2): DGGITQSPKYLFRKEGQNVTLSCEQNLNHDAMYWYRQDPGQGLRLIYYSQIVNDFQKGDIAEGYSVSREKKESFPLTVTSAQKNPTAFYLCASSMTGRGYTFGSGTRLTVV.

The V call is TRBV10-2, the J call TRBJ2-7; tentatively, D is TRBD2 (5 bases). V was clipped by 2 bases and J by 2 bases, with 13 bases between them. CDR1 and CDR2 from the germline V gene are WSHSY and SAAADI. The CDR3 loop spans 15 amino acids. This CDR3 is CASSEPGLTTYEQYF. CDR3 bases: TGCGCCAGCAGTGAGCCCGGACTGACCACCTACGAGCAGTACTTC.

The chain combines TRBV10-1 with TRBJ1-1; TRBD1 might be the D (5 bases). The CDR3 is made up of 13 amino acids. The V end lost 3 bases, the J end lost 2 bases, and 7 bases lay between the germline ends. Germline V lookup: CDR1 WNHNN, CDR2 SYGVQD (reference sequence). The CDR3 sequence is CASSEQVNTEAFF. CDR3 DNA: TGCGCCAGCAGTGAACAGGTCAACACTGAAGCTTTCTTT.

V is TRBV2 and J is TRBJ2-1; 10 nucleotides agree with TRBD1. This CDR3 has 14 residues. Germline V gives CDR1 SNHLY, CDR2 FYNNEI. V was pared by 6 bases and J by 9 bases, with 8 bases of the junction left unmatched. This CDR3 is CASRGDRGWGEQFF. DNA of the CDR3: TGTGCCAGCAGGGGGGACAGGGGATGGGGTGAGCAGTTCTTC. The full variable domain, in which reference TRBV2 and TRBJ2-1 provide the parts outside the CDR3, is EPEVTQTPSHQVTQMGQEVILRCVPISNHLYFYWYRQILGQKVEFLVSFYNNEISEKSEIFDDQFSVERPDGSNFTLKIRSTKLEDSAMYFCASRGDRGWGEQFFGPGTRLTVL.

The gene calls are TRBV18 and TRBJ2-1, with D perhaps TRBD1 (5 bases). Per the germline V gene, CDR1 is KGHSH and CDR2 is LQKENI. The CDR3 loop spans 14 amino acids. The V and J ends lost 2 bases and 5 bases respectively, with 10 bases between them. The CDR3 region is CASSPNWGDNEQFF. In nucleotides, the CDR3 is TGTGCCAGCTCACCAAACTGGGGCGACAATGAGCAGTTCTTC.

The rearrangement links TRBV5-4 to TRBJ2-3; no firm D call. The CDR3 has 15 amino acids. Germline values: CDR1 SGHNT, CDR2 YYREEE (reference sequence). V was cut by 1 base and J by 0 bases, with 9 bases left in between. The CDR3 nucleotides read TGTGCCAGCAGCTTGCCGGGTGAGAGCACAGATACGCAGTATTTT. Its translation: CASSLPGESTDTQYF. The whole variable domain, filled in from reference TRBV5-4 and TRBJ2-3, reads ETGVTQSPTHLIKTRGQQVTLRCSSQSGHNTVSWYQQALGQGPQFIFQYYREEENGRGNFPPRFSGLQFPNYSSELNVNALELDDSALYLCASSLPGESTDTQYFGPGTRLTVL.

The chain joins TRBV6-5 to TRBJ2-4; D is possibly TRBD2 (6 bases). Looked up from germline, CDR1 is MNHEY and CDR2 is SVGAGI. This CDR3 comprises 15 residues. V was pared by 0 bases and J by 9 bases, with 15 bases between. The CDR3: CASSYSKIVGSIQYF. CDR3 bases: TGTGCCAGCAGTTACTCGAAAATCGTCGGGAGCATTCAGTACTTC.

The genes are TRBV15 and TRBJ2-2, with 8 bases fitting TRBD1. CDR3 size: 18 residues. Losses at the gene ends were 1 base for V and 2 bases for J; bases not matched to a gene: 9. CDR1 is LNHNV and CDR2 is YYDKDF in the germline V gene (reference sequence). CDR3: CATSRVVGAGGNTGELFF. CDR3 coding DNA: TGTGCCACCAGCAGAGTTGTTGGGGCAGGGGGCAACACCGGGGAGCTGTTTTTT.

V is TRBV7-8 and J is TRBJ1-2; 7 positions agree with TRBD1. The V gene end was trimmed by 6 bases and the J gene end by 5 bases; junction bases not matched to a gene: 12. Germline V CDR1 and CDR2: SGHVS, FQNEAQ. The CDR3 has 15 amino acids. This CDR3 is CASSTRTGWGYGYTF. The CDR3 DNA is TGTGCCAGCAGTACAAGGACAGGTTGGGGATATGGCTACACCTTC.

The CDR3 is CASTLRGADTGELFF. The CDR3 DNA follows: TGCGCCAGCACCCTTCGGGGGGCAGACACCGGGGAGCTGTTTTTT. The V and J genes are TRBV5-1 and TRBJ2-2; possible D gene TRBD2, 7 bases. This CDR3 has 15 amino acids. Germline V gene data show CDR1 as SGHRS and CDR2 as YFSETQ. V was pared by 6 bases and J by 3 bases, with 15 bases between. Complete variable domain (other parts from reference TRBV5-1 and TRBJ2-2): KAGVTQTPRYLIKTRGQQVTLSCSPISGHRSVSWYQQTPGQGLQFLFEYFSETQRNKGNFPGRFSGRQFSNSRSEMNVSTLELGDSALYLCASTLRGADTGELFFGEGSRLTVL.

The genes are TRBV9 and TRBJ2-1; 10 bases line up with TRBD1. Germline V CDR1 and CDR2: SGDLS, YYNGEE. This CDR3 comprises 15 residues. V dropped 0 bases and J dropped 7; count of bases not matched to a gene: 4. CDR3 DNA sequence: TGTGCCAGCAGCGTAGAAGGGACAGGGGTAAATGAGCAGTTCTTC. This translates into CASSVEGTGVNEQFF.

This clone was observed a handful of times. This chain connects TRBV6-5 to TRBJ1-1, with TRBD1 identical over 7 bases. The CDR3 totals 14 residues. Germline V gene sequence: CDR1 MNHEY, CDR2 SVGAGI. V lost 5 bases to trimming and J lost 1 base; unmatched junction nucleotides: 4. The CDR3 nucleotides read TGTGCCAGCAGTCCGGGACAGAAGAACACTGAAGCTTTCTTT. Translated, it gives CASSPGQKNTEAFF.

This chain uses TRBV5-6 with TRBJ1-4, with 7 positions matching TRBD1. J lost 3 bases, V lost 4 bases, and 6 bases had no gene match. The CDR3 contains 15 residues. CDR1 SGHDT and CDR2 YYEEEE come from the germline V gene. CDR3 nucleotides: TGTGCCAGCAGCGCCCGACAGGGCCCTAATGAAAAACTGTTTTTT. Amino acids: CASSARQGPNEKLFF.

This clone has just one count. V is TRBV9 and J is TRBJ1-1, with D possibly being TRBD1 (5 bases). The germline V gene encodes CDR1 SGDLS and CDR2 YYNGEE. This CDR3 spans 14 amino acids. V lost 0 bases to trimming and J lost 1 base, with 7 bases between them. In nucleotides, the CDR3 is TGTGCCAGCAGCGTAGCAGGGCCGAACACTGAAGCTTTCTTT. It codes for CASSVAGPNTEAFF. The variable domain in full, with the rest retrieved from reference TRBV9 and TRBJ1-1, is DSGVTQTPKHLITATGQRVTLRCSPRSGDLSVYWYQQSLDQGLQFLIQYYNGEERAKGNILERFSAQQFPDLHSELNLSSLELGDSALYFCASSVAGPNTEAFFGQGTRLTVV.

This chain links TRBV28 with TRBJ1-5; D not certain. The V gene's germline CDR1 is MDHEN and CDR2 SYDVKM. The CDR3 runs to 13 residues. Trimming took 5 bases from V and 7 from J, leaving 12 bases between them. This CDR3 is CASSPLPVQPQHF. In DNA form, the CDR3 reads TGTGCCAGCAGTCCATTACCGGTCCAGCCCCAGCATTTT. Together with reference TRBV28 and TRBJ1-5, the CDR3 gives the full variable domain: DVKVTQSSRYLVKRTGEKVFLECVQDMDHENMFWYRQDPGLGLRLIYFSYDVKMKEKGDIPEGYSVSREKKERFSLILESASTNQTSMYLCASSPLPVQPQHFGDGTRLSIL.

The CDR3 sequence: CASSQPLGGGNNEQFF. The CDR3 nucleotides read TGTGCCAGCAGCCAACCCCTTGGCGGGGGAAACAATGAGCAGTTCTTC. The chain has TRBV7-3 and TRBJ2-1; 7 bases fit TRBD2. V gave up 5 bases and J gave up 5 bases; unmatched junction bases: 12. This CDR3 has 16 residues. Germline CDR1 SGHTA, CDR2 FQGTGA.

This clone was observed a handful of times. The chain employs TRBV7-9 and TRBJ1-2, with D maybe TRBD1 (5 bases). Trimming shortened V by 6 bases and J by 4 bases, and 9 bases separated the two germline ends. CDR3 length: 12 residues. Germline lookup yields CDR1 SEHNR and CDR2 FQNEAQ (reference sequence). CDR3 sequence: CASRPDSYGYTF. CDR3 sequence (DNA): TGTGCCAGCAGACCTGACAGCTATGGCTACACCTTC.

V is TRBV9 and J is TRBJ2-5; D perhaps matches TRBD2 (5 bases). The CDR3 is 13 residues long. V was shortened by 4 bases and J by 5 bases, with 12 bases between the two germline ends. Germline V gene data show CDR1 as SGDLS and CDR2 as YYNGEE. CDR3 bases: TGTGCCAGCAGCTCCGTAGCGCGGGAGACCCAGTACTTC. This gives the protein CASSSVARETQYF.